This passage covers 9 T cell receptor beta chains from one sample sequenced in a study of response to subunit inactivated influenza vaccine. TCRdb analysed the RT-PCR reads with MiXCR anew, one entry per CDR3 protein. The sample includes roughly 170,000 distinct CDR3 sequences, about 9.3% seen only once; the top ten take roughly a tenth. The sequenced sample was non-naive T cells sorted from PBMCs, obtained on the day of vaccination. These receptors came from a middle-aged man who received an inactivated influenza vaccine.

This clonotype was recorded a few times. The rearrangement joins TRBV12-3 or TRBV12-4 to TRBJ1-1; D might be TRBD1 (5 bases). The CDR3 sequence is 13 residues long. V was pared by 0 bases and J by 8 bases, with 10 bases between. The CDR3 here is CASSLAIQAEAFF. The CDR3, as DNA: TGTGCCAGCAGTTTAGCGATACAGGCAGAAGCTTTCTTT.

The rearrangement uses TRBV7-6 and TRBJ1-5; D unresolved. The CDR3 contains 14 residues. The V end lost 1 base, the J end lost 3 bases, and 7 bases lay between the germline ends. From germline, CDR1 is SGHVS and CDR2 FNYEAQ. Here the CDR3 reads CASSLGAVNQPQHF. The CDR3 DNA reads as TGTGCCAGCAGCTTAGGGGCGGTCAATCAGCCCCAGCATTTT. Variable domain in full (rest from reference TRBV7-6 and TRBJ1-5): GAGVSQSPRYKVTKRGQDVALRCDPISGHVSLYWYRQALGQGPEFLTYFNYEAQQDKSGLPNDRFSAERPEGSISTLTIQRTEQRDSAMYRCASSLGAVNQPQHFGDGTRLSIL.

The table lists this clonotype with many counts. J is TRBJ1-5 and V is TRBV28; D unresolved. The germline V gene has CDR1 MDHEN and CDR2 SYDVKM. Trimming pared 9 bases from V and 2 bases from J, leaving 8 bases between. The CDR3 runs to 12 residues. The CDR3: CASSYGNQPQHF. Here the CDR3 DNA reads TGTGCCAGTTCGTATGGCAATCAGCCCCAGCATTTT.

The chain recombines TRBV19 with TRBJ1-5; D is undetermined. CDR3 size: 15 residues. In germline, CDR1 is LNHDA, CDR2 SQIVND (reference sequence). V dropped 8 bases and J dropped 7 bases, with 21 bases sitting between them. The chain's CDR3 is CASGTRPSFGQPQHF. Written as DNA, the CDR3 is TGTGCCAGTGGTACCCGCCCTAGCTTCGGCCAGCCCCAGCATTTT.

This clonotype has only a few counts. The V and J genes are TRBV3-1 and TRBJ2-1, with a weak D call TRBD2 (5 bases). Germline V gives CDR1 LGHDT, CDR2 YNNKEL (reference sequence). CDR3 size: 14 residues. V lost 0 bases and J lost 8, with 11 bases in between. This CDR3 reads CASSQDRGVYEQFF. In DNA, the CDR3 is TGTGCCAGCAGCCAAGATCGGGGTGTTTATGAGCAGTTCTTC.

Ten or more counts support this clonotype. The rearrangement joins TRBV7-2 to TRBJ2-1; D ambiguous. CDR1 and CDR2 (germline): SGHTA, FQGNSA. The CDR3 length is 14 residues. With 8 bases removed from V and 4 bases from J, the gap between germline ends came to 15 bases. The CDR3 loop is CASGKGVNYNEQFF. The CDR3 DNA sequence: TGTGCCAGCGGGAAAGGCGTGAATTACAATGAGCAGTTCTTC.

This clonotype was seen more than once but under ten times. The chain is built from TRBV19 and TRBJ2-7; TRBD1 agrees at 7 bases. Germline V gives CDR1 LNHDA, CDR2 SQIVND (reference sequence). After removal of 3 bases from V and 4 bases from J, the junction contained 12 bases not matched to a gene. The length of the CDR3 is 16 residues. Here the CDR3 reads CASSISVSRGNYEQYF. The DNA for the CDR3 is TGTGCCAGTAGTATTTCGGTTAGCAGGGGGAATTACGAGCAGTACTTC.

The chain joins TRBV7-3 to TRBJ2-1; D possibly uses TRBD1 or TRBD2 (5 bases each). V lost 2 bases and J 5 bases, leaving 13 bases between the germline ends. The germline V gene encodes CDR1 SGHTA and CDR2 FQGTGA. The CDR3 totals 15 residues. CDR3 sequence: CASSLQGRPHNEQFF. The CDR3 DNA sequence: TGTGCCAGCAGCTTACAGGGACGACCGCACAATGAGCAGTTCTTC.

This clonotype was picked up many times. The chain links TRBV6-2 or TRBV6-3 to TRBJ2-5, with 13 bases matching TRBD2. J was trimmed by 3 bases and V by 6 bases; bases with no gene match: 7. This CDR3 spans 16 amino acids. Germline V gene sequence: CDR1 MNHEY, CDR2 SVGEGT. CDR3 loop: CASSGLAGVIEETQYF. The CDR3 DNA reads TGTGCCAGCAGCGGACTAGCGGGGGTCATAGAAGAGACCCAGTACTTC.